Listed below are T cell receptor beta chains from one sample, sequenced in a study of blood T cell repertoires in COVID-19. The assay was immunoSEQ multiplex PCR, and TCRdb's table has in-frame clones only and misses some. The table includes a few hundred thousand clones, approximately 90% detected once. The specimen was PBMCs or T cells enriched from blood (not recorded which). The receptors here all came from a woman between 35 and 50 years old who had recovered from COVID-19. Each CDR3 is given with its conserved first and last residue. Each record gives: clone size, CDR3 length, D gene, J gene, V gene, CDR3 DNA, CDR3 protein. A D gene is named only where the DNA matches it firmly. Only some rows state a clone size, as once, few, many or a class for expanded clones.

-,19,TRBD2,TRBJ2-2,TRBV7-6,TGTGCCAGCAGCCCCCGGGATAGCGGGAGGGCCGTGAACACCGGGGAGCTGTTTTTT,CASSPRDSGRAVNTGELFF
-,15,-,TRBJ1-2,TRBV10-2,TGCGCCAGCAGTGAGTCGACTCGGATGTCCGGGGGCTACACCTTC,CASSESTRMSGGYTF
-,18,-,TRBJ1-3,TRBV3-1/TRBV3-2,TGTGCCAGCAGCCAAGATGTAGACAGCAAAAATTCCGGAAACACCATATATTTT,CASSQDVDSKNSGNTIYF
once,16,TRBD2,TRBJ2-1,TRBV7-2,TGTGCCAGCAGCTTTACCGGACTAGCGGGGATCGATGAGCAGTTCTTC,CASSFTGLAGIDEQFF
-,15,TRBD2,TRBJ2-7,TRBV3-1/TRBV3-2,TGTGCCAGCAGCCCCTTAGCGGGAGAGTCCTACGAGCAGTACTTC,CASSPLAGESYEQYF
-,14,-,TRBJ1-3,TRBV28,TGTGCCAGCAGTTTGCGCTCCTCTGGAAACACCATATATTTT,CASSLRSSGNTIYF
-,15,TRBD1,TRBJ1-2,TRBV24-1,TGTGCCACCAGTGATGCGACAGGGGGGGACTATGGCTACACCTTC,CATSDATGGDYGYTF
-,15,-,TRBJ2-7,TRBV25-1,TGTGCCAGCAGCTTATCCGGGGTTAGCGACTACGAGCAGTACTTC,CASSLSGVSDYEQYF
once,17,-,TRBJ2-2,TRBV14,TGTGCCAGCAGCCAAGCTTCGTCTCATACACACACCGGGGAGCTGTTTTTT,CASSQASSHTHTGELFF
-,15,TRBD1,TRBJ1-3,TRBV10-2,TGCGCCAGCAGTGGAAGATCGACAGGGGCGAACACCATATATTTT,CASSGRSTGANTIYF
-,16,TRBD1,TRBJ2-1,TRBV18,TGTGCCAGCTCACCTCCGGGACAGGGGGTAAAGAATGAGCAGTTCTTC,CASSPPGQGVKNEQFF
-,16,-,TRBJ1-4,TRBV30,TGTGCCGCGGTGGGGGCGAGGTTAAGGGATCGTGAAAAACTGTTTTTT,CAAVGARLRDREKLFF
-,18,TRBD2,TRBJ2-3,TRBV4-1,TGCGCCAGCAGCCGGGTACCGGGACTAGCGGGAGTTACAGATACGCAGTATTTT,CASSRVPGLAGVTDTQYF
-,15,TRBD1,TRBJ2-1,TRBV4-2,TGTGCCAGCAGCACCCGACAGGGCCCCGACAATGAGCAGTTCTTC,CASSTRQGPDNEQFF
-,14,-,TRBJ1-5,TRBV7-2,TGTGCCAGCAGCCAACAGGGTAGCAATCAGCCCCAGCATTTT,CASSQQGSNQPQHF
-,18,TRBD1,TRBJ1-5,TRBV27,TGTGCCAGCAGGAGGGGACAGGGGGGCCCTTATAGCAATCAGCCCCAGCATTTT,CASRRGQGGPYSNQPQHF
once,15,-,TRBJ1-5,TRBV9,TGTGCCAGCAACCGCGGGGGCAGGGGCAATCAGCCCCAGCATTTT,CASNRGGRGNQPQHF
-,15,-,TRBJ2-1,TRBV19,TGTGCCAGTAGTATACGGCTAGCGAGGAACAATGAGCAGTTCTTC,CASSIRLARNNEQFF
-,18,TRBD2,TRBJ2-3,TRBV3-1/TRBV3-2,TGTGCCAGCAGCCAAGATCGGTCGAGGCGGGAGGGCCCGGATACGCAGTATTTT,CASSQDRSRREGPDTQYF
-,14,TRBD1,TRBJ1-2,TRBV7-9,TGTGCCAGCAGCTTTCAGGACAGGGTGTACGGCTACACCTTC,CASSFQDRVYGYTF
-,15,-,TRBJ1-2,TRBV18,TGTGCCAGCTCACCAGGAGGGCAGGCCCAGAATGGCTACACCTTC,CASSPGGQAQNGYTF
-,18,TRBD1,TRBJ1-6,TRBV23-1,TGCGCCAGCAGTCAAAACGGACAGGGCGCATCCTATAATTCACCCCTCCACTTT,CASSQNGQGASYNSPLHF
-,13,-,TRBJ2-7,TRBV6-5,TGTGCCAGCAGTAGGACAGTGGGCTACGAGCAGTACTTC,CASSRTVGYEQYF
-,16,-,TRBJ1-2,TRBV6-6,TGTGCCAGCAGCATTCAGCAGGTTGGGCCTAACTATGGCTACACCTTC,CASSIQQVGPNYGYTF
once,13,-,TRBJ2-5,TRBV19,TGTGCCAGTAGTATTCTGCCCGGGGAGACCCAGTACTTC,CASSILPGETQYF
-,14,-,TRBJ2-2,TRBV4-3,TGCGCCAGCAGCCAAGATAAAAGGGGAAGGGAGCTGTTTTTT,CASSQDKRGRELFF
-,23,TRBD2,TRBJ2-7,TRBV4-2,TGTGCCAGCAGCCAAGCGAAGGTGGGACTAGCGGGAGTTTCGCCCCGGGAAGCCTACGAGCAGTACTTC,CASSQAKVGLAGVSPREAYEQYF
-,16,TRBD1,TRBJ2-6,TRBV2,TGTGCCAGTGGGACAGCTATTACCTCTGGGGCCAACGTCCTGACTTTC,CASGTAITSGANVLTF
-,14,TRBD1,TRBJ1-4,TRBV5-4,TGTGCCAGCAGGAATGGACAGGGCGGTGAAAAACTGTTTTTT,CASRNGQGGEKLFF
-,15,-,TRBJ2-2,TRBV27,TGTGCCAGCAGTCTGAGCCCCGGGAGCACCGGGGAGCTGTTTTTT,CASSLSPGSTGELFF
-,18,-,TRBJ1-1,TRBV9,TGTGCCAGCAGCGTAGCTAGGGAGGGAAGGGATGGGAACACTGAAGCTTTCTTT,CASSVAREGRDGNTEAFF
-,19,TRBD2,TRBJ2-7,TRBV29-1,TGCAGCGTTGAAGATCGGGGCAGGGGACTAGCGGGAGAAACCTACGAGCAGTACTTC,CSVEDRGRGLAGETYEQYF
-,14,-,TRBJ1-2,TRBV5-1,TGCGCCAGCAGCTTGTCTGGGACATCCTATGGCTACACCTTC,CASSLSGTSYGYTF
-,15,TRBD2,TRBJ2-1,TRBV27,TGTGCCAGCAGTTTACAGCCTAGCGGGAGGTATGAGCAGTTCTTC,CASSLQPSGRYEQFF
-,13,-,TRBJ2-5,TRBV11-3,TGTGCCAGCAGCTTAGGGCAGGGAGAGACCCAGTACTTC,CASSLGQGETQYF
-,15,-,TRBJ2-1,TRBV10-2,TGCGCCAGCAGTGAGAGGAGCGGAGGGTACAATGAGCAGTTCTTC,CASSERSGGYNEQFF
-,13,-,TRBJ2-3,TRBV6-5,TGTGCCACCAATCTCGGGGGCACAGATACGCAGTATTTT,CATNLGGTDTQYF
-,18,TRBD2,TRBJ2-6,TRBV11-3,TGTGCCAGCAGCGAAAAATCGGGAGGGAGCTCTGGGGCCAACGTCCTGACTTTC,CASSEKSGGSSGANVLTF
-,14,TRBD1,TRBJ2-7,TRBV27,TGTGCCAGCAGCACGGACAGGGCCACCTACGAGCAGTACTTC,CASSTDRATYEQYF
-,15,-,TRBJ1-2,TRBV14,TGTGCCAGCAGCCAAGACTCGTATCGGTTCTATGGCTACACCTTC,CASSQDSYRFYGYTF
once,15,TRBD1,TRBJ2-2,TRBV6-5,TGTGCCAGCACCATAGGGACAGGGAACACCGGGGAGCTGTTTTTT,CASTIGTGNTGELFF
-,10,-,TRBJ2-7,TRBV20-1,TGCAGTGCTGAGGTGGACGAGCAGTACTTC,CSAEVDEQYF
once,16,TRBD1,TRBJ2-1,TRBV11-3,TGTGCCAGCAGCTTACGACAGGGAACCTCCTACAATGAGCAGTTCTTC,CASSLRQGTSYNEQFF
-,14,TRBD2,TRBJ2-2,TRBV19,TGTGCCAGTAGTAAGGTAGCGGGAGCCGGGGAGCTGTTTTTT,CASSKVAGAGELFF
-,16,TRBD2,TRBJ2-5,TRBV7-2,TGTGCCAGCAGCAAAGGACTAGCGGGAGGGGAAGAGACCCAGTACTTC,CASSKGLAGGEETQYF
-,15,TRBD1,TRBJ1-1,TRBV19,TGTGCCAGTAGTATAGATGGGGGACAGACCACTGAAGCTTTCTTT,CASSIDGGQTTEAFF
-,16,TRBD2,TRBJ2-4,TRBV19,TGTGCCAGTAGTCCTTTGGGGACTAGGTTGAAAAACATTCAGTACTTC,CASSPLGTRLKNIQYF
-,14,TRBD1,TRBJ1-1,TRBV20-1,TGCAGTGCTAGTGCCTGGGACAGGGGGATAGGGGCTTTCTTT,CSASAWDRGIGAFF
-,14,-,TRBJ2-1,TRBV25-1,TGTGCCAGCAGTGAGAGGGGGACCGACAATGAGCAGTTCTTC,CASSERGTDNEQFF
-,15,-,TRBJ2-3,TRBV9,TGTGCCAGCAGCGTTAGCGGAGCTAGCACAGATACGCAGTATTTT,CASSVSGASTDTQYF
-,14,TRBD2,TRBJ2-1,TRBV24-1,TGTGCCACCAGGAGCGGGGGATCCTACAATGAGCAGTTCTTC,CATRSGGSYNEQFF
once,14,-,TRBJ1-1,TRBV11-2,TGTGCCAGCAGCTTAGATCCAACCAGCACTGAAGCTTTCTTT,CASSLDPTSTEAFF
-,11,-,TRBJ1-1,TRBV19,TGTGCCAGTACCGCAGGGACTGAAGCTTTCTTT,CASTAGTEAFF
-,13,-,TRBJ1-4,TRBV18,TGTGCCAGCTCACCACGGAGAAATGAAAAACTGTTTTTT,CASSPRRNEKLFF
-,15,TRBD2,TRBJ2-2,TRBV30,TGTGCCTGGAGTCAAAGAGCGGGATCGACCGGGGAGCTGTTTTTT,CAWSQRAGSTGELFF
once,12,-,TRBJ2-1,TRBV5-4,TGTGCCAGCAGCCCGCGGTACAATGAGCAGTTCTTC,CASSPRYNEQFF
-,12,-,TRBJ1-1,TRBV19,TGTGCCTCCTGGGGGGGGGCCACTGAAGCTTTCTTT,CASWGGATEAFF
-,17,TRBD2,TRBJ2-3,TRBV3-1/TRBV3-2,TGTGCCAGCAGCCAAGAGGTCAGCGGGAGGGCTGTTGATACGCAGTATTTT,CASSQEVSGRAVDTQYF
-,16,-,TRBJ1-2,TRBV10-3,TGTGCCATCAGTGAGTCGACTCCATCGGCAGGGAATGGCTACACCTTC,CAISESTPSAGNGYTF